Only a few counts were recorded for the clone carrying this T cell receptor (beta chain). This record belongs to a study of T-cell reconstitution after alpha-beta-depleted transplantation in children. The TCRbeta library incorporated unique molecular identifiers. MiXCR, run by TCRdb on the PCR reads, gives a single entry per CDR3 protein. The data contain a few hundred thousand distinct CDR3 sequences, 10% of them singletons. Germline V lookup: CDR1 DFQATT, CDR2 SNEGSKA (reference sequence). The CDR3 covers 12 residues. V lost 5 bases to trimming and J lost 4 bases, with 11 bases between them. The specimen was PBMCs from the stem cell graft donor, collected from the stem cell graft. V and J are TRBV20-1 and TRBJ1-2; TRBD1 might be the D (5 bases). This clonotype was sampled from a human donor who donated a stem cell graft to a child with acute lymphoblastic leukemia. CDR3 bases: TGCAGTGCTGAGGGGAATGGCTATGGCTACACCTTC. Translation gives CSAEGNGYGYTF.